This TCR beta chain is from a study of blood T cell repertoires in COVID-19. Study-level information: Nucleic acid was either cDNA or gDNA, and it came from T cells, B-cell-depleted T cells, or PBMCs.

Per the original methods: Amplification from reference gene primers served as the basis for estimated nucleated cell counts. Sequencing used immunoSEQ multiplex PCR; TCRdb keeps in-frame clones, though not all of them. For V, J and clone size, that table is used; D and trimming come from the DNA. Found here are a few hundred thousand clones, about 90% of them singletons; the top ten hold 1%. The study drew participants aged about 18 to 89 years from roughly 25 US areas. The CDR3 runs 16 residues. Germline loops: CDR1 SGHRS, CDR2 YFSETQ. The J segment lost 3 bases and the V segment lost 0 bases, leaving 5 bases of the junction unmatched.

This TCR derives from a woman in her 30s who had recovered from COVID-19. The sample was PBMCs or T cells enriched from blood (not recorded which). This sequence joins TRBV5-1 and TRBJ2-3; the match to TRBD2 covers 9 bases. The CDR3 nucleotides read TGCGCCAGCAGCTTGGCGTCGAGCGGGGGGACAGATACGCAGTATTTT. This gives the protein CASSLASSGGTDTQYF.